The next 15 T cell receptor beta chains were all read from a single sample in a study of T cell responses to AZD1222 COVID-19 vaccine. The table came from immunoSEQ multiplex PCR; TCRdb's copy has only in-frame clones and leaves some out. The table lists tens of thousands of clones, approximately 89% of them singletons. Sequences were derived from peripheral blood, sampled 28 days after the second AZD1222 dose. These receptor sequences come from an adult who received the AZD1222 COVID-19 vaccine.

This sequence joins TRBV5-1 and TRBJ2-5; D is possibly TRBD1 or TRBD2 (5 bases each). The germline CDR1 and CDR2 sequences are SGHRS and YFSETQ. CDR3 length equals 14 residues. Trimming stripped 0 bases from V and 5 bases from J, with 11 bases between. The CDR3 loop is CASSLGRDVETQYF. DNA of the CDR3: TGCGCCAGCAGCTTGGGCAGGGACGTGGAGACCCAGTACTTC. The full variable domain, completed using reference TRBV5-1 and TRBJ2-5, is KAGVTQTPRYLIKTRGQQVTLSCSPISGHRSVSWYQQTPGQGLQFLFEYFSETQRNKGNFPGRFSGRQFSNSRSEMNVSTLELGDSALYLCASSLGRDVETQYFGPGTRLLVL.

This clone was counted a single time. The chain couples TRBV25-1 to TRBJ2-5; D assignment may be TRBD1 or TRBD2 (5 bases each). Trimming stripped 2 bases from V and 6 bases from J, with 16 bases between. This CDR3 spans 15 amino acids. CDR1 and CDR2 (germline): MGHDK, SYGVNS. CDR3: CASSEPGPGSQTQYF. The CDR3 bases are TGTGCCAGCAGTGAACCGGGGCCAGGGAGTCAGACCCAGTACTTC.

This clone was observed a few times. The V gene is TRBV4-1, the J gene TRBJ1-2; a possible D gene is TRBD1 (6 bases). The germline CDR1 and CDR2 sequences are MGHRA and YSYEKL. V was clipped by 4 bases and J by 8 bases, with 14 bases between them. The CDR3 has 13 residues. CDR3 amino acids: CASSLERGVGYTF. CDR3 DNA: TGCGCCAGCAGCCTAGAGAGGGGGGTCGGCTACACCTTC.

V and J are TRBV12-3 or TRBV12-4 and TRBJ2-7; D is undetermined. The germline V and J ends were trimmed by 5 bases and 5 bases, with 10 bases remaining between them. This CDR3 is built from 12 residues. CDR3 sequence reads: CASSLWGNEQYF. The CDR3 region has the DNA TGTGCCAGCAGTCTGTGGGGTAACGAGCAGTACTTC.

CDR3 residues: CASSPTGYVDQPQHF. In nucleotides, the CDR3 is TGCGCCAGCAGCCCCACAGGTTATGTTGATCAGCCCCAGCATTTT. This chain links TRBV4-1 with TRBJ1-5, with D possibly TRBD1 on 5 matching bases. This CDR3 contains 15 residues. CDR1 and CDR2 (germline): MGHRA, YSYEKL. The V and J ends lost 4 bases and 5 bases respectively, with 15 bases between them.

This clone was observed a single time. This sequence joins TRBV11-1 and TRBJ2-3; a weak D match, TRBD2 (6 bases). This CDR3 has 14 residues. Deletions cut 5 bases from V and 3 bases from J, with 12 bases between. Germline V CDR1 and CDR2: SGHAT, FQDESV (reference sequence). CDR3 amino acids: CASSPTSRTDTQYF. CDR3 nucleotides: TGTGCCAGCAGCCCCACTAGCAGGACAGATACGCAGTATTTT.

This sequence joins TRBV19 and TRBJ1-2, with 9 bases lining up with TRBD1. This CDR3 has 16 amino acids. V shed 5 bases and J 0 bases; nucleotides not matched to a gene: 7. Per germline, CDR1 LNHDA and CDR2 SQIVND (reference sequence). The CDR3 protein is CASSSATGGTNYGYTF. CDR3 bases: TGTGCCAGTAGTTCGGCGACAGGGGGAACTAACTATGGCTACACCTTC.

V and J are TRBV7-8 and TRBJ2-3, with 13 bases matching TRBD2. CDR3 size: 16 residues. The germline V gene encodes CDR1 SGHVS and CDR2 FQNEAQ. Trimming at V came to 1 base and at J to 4 bases, leaving 2 bases not matched to a gene. CDR3 protein: CASSLGTSGSADTQYF. CDR3 nucleotides: TGTGCCAGCAGCTTAGGGACTAGCGGGAGTGCAGATACGCAGTATTTT.

In its sample, this clone was seen once. The chain uses TRBV9 and TRBJ1-3, with unresolved D. Germline V gene lookup returns CDR1 SGDLS and CDR2 YYNGEE. V was clipped by 4 bases and J by 4 bases, with 18 bases between them. The CDR3 extends over 16 amino acids. The CDR3 loop is CASSSETGLGGNTIYF. As DNA, the CDR3 is TGTGCCAGCAGCTCCGAGACCGGGCTGGGGGGAAACACCATATATTTT. The full variable domain, rest sourced from reference TRBV9 and TRBJ1-3, is DSGVTQTPKHLITATGQRVTLRCSPRSGDLSVYWYQQSLDQGLQFLIQYYNGEERAKGNILERFSAQQFPDLHSELNLSSLELGDSALYFCASSSETGLGGNTIYFGEGSWLTVV.

V and J are TRBV28 and TRBJ1-5; maybe TRBD1 (5 bases). The CDR3 runs to 12 residues. With 6 bases removed from V and 5 bases from J, the gap between germline ends came to 8 bases. Per germline, CDR1 MDHEN and CDR2 SYDVKM. CDR3 protein: CASSWGDQPQHF. CDR3 DNA: TGTGCCAGCAGCTGGGGGGATCAGCCCCAGCATTTT.

V usage is TRBV12-3 or TRBV12-4 and J usage is TRBJ1-1, with D tentatively TRBD1 (6 bases). V was pared by 1 base and J by 4 bases, with 7 bases between. This CDR3 spans 13 amino acids. The CDR3 DNA reads as TGTGCCAGCAGTTTAGAGGGGGGCACTGAAGCTTTCTTT. This gives the protein CASSLEGGTEAFF.

In nucleotides, the CDR3 is TGTGCCAGCAGCCTTCCCATCGAGCGGGTCACAGATACGCAGTATTTT. It encodes CASSLPIERVTDTQYF. The chain combines TRBV5-5 with TRBJ2-3; D possibly corresponds to TRBD2 (6 bases). CDR1 is SGHKS and CDR2 is YYEKEE in the germline V gene (reference sequence). V lost 4 bases and J lost 2, with 17 bases in between. The length of the CDR3 is 16 residues.

V is TRBV7-3 and J is TRBJ2-1; 8 bases fit TRBD2. V trimming: 5 bases; J trimming: 1 base; junction bases outside the gene matches: 4. Germline V gene data show CDR1 as SGHTA and CDR2 as FQGTGA. This CDR3 has 15 amino acids. The CDR3 spells CASSIGGGSYNEQFF. CDR3 in DNA: TGTGCCAGCAGCATTGGCGGGGGGTCCTACAATGAGCAGTTCTTC.

The chain is built from TRBV2 and TRBJ1-4; TRBD1 agrees at 7 bases. From germline, CDR1 is SNHLY and CDR2 FYNNEI. The CDR3 sequence is 14 residues long. V was pared by 6 bases and J by 5 bases, with 6 bases of the junction left unmatched. The CDR3 protein is CASRGGRGNEKLFF. DNA for the CDR3: TGTGCCAGCAGGGGGGGCAGGGGGAATGAAAAACTGTTTTTT.

In its sample, this clone was seen once. V usage is TRBV29-1 and J usage is TRBJ1-4; D ambiguous. The germline V and J ends were trimmed by 5 bases and 4 bases, with 8 bases remaining between them. CDR3 length equals 12 residues. The germline CDR1 and CDR2 sequences are SQVTM and ANQGSEA. As DNA, the CDR3 is TGCAGCGTTCGGGGAGATAATGAAAAACTGTTTTTT. Residues: CSVRGDNEKLFF.